The 9 T cell receptor beta chains below all came from one sample that was sequenced in a study of T cell responses to AZD1222 COVID-19 vaccine. Profiled with immunoSEQ multiplex PCR; TCRdb holds only in-frame clones, not every one. The table has 150,000 or so clones, just over 90% seen once. Specimen: peripheral blood, collected 28 days after the second AZD1222 dose. These receptors all come from an adult who received the AZD1222 COVID-19 vaccine.

This chain joins TRBV18 and TRBJ2-2; tentatively, D is TRBD1 or TRBD2 (6 bases each). This CDR3 region has 15 residues. Germline CDR1 is KGHSH and CDR2 is LQKENI. V was trimmed by 1 base and J by 7 bases, leaving 13 bases between them. As DNA, the CDR3 is TGTGCCAGCTCACCACGTGTCCGGGGGCTCGGGGAGCTGTTTTTT. It is translated as CASSPRVRGLGELFF.

J is TRBJ2-7 and V is TRBV5-1, with D perhaps matching TRBD1 (6 bases). The CDR3 consists of 16 residues. In germline, CDR1 is SGHRS, CDR2 YFSETQ. V was clipped by 1 base and J by 2 bases, with 16 bases between them. The CDR3 loop is CASSLNQGIRTYEQYF. The DNA of the CDR3 is TGCGCCAGCAGCTTGAACCAGGGGATCCGTACCTACGAGCAGTACTTC.

The chain joins TRBV14 to TRBJ2-7; D remains ambiguous. This CDR3 comprises 16 residues. Germline V gives CDR1 SGHDN, CDR2 FVKESK. V was shortened by 0 bases and J by 0 bases, with 12 bases between the two germline ends. CDR3 in amino acids: CASSQDSAVNSYEQYF. The CDR3 nucleotides are TGTGCCAGCAGCCAAGATTCTGCGGTGAACTCCTACGAGCAGTACTTC.

The chain uses TRBV3-1 (or the pseudogene TRBV3-2) and TRBJ1-4; weak D call: TRBD1 (5 bases). Germline V CDR1 and CDR2: LGHDT, YNNKEL (reference sequence). This CDR3 has 15 residues. V was shortened by 3 bases and J by 7 bases, with 15 bases between the two germline ends. DNA of the CDR3: TGTGCCAGCAGCCAGGGGGAAGTGCGGGGTGAAAAACTGTTTTTT. Protein sequence: CASSQGEVRGEKLFF.

This clone was counted once. The chain joins TRBV19 to TRBJ1-2; D might be TRBD1 (5 bases). Germline CDR1 reads LNHDA; CDR2 reads SQIVND (reference sequence). The CDR3 runs to 16 residues. The ends were cut back, 7 bases at V and 2 bases at J, with 20 bases in the middle. The CDR3 is CASKRDLTNENYGYTF. The CDR3 DNA sequence: TGTGCCAGTAAACGGGACCTCACTAATGAAAACTATGGCTACACCTTC.

This rearrangement joins TRBV11-2 to TRBJ1-1; maybe TRBD1 (6 bases). The CDR3 sequence is 14 residues long. Germline loops: CDR1 SGHAT, CDR2 FQNNGV. The V end was cut by 4 bases, the J end by 3 bases, with 12 bases between. The CDR3 spells CASSSRYRDTEAFF. The CDR3 DNA reads TGTGCCAGCAGCTCACGCTACAGGGACACTGAAGCTTTCTTT.

This clone was seen once. At the DNA level, this CDR3 is encoded by other sequences in the same sample as well. The chain carries TRBV3-1 (or the pseudogene TRBV3-2) and TRBJ1-1; no clear D gene. CDR1 and CDR2 from the germline V gene are LGHDT and YNNKEL (reference sequence). V was shortened by 1 base and J by 1 base, with 7 bases between the two germline ends. The CDR3 contains 14 residues. The CDR3 sequence: CASSQVEGNTEAFF. CDR3 nucleotide sequence: TGTGCCAGCAGCCAAGTGGAGGGGAACACTGAAGCTTTCTTT.

The chain carries TRBV5-6 and TRBJ2-7; D call uncertain. Trimming left V 2 bases short and J 3 bases short, with 12 bases between. The CDR3 spans 14 residues. Germline V gene sequence: CDR1 SGHDT, CDR2 YYEEEE. The chain's CDR3 is CASSLKGSVYEQYF. CDR3 in DNA: TGTGCCAGCAGCTTAAAAGGATCCGTCTACGAGCAGTACTTC.

The chain links TRBV7-2 to TRBJ2-1; no clear D gene. This CDR3 is built from 15 residues. The V end lost 5 bases, the J end lost 4 bases, and 15 bases lay between the germline ends. Germline V CDR1 and CDR2: SGHTA, FQGNSA. The CDR3 sequence: CASSLLDTPYNEQFF. CDR3 DNA sequence: TGTGCCAGCAGCCTACTGGATACGCCTTACAATGAGCAGTTCTTC.